This TCR beta chain was retrieved from a study of post-analysis software for immune sequencing data. Study-wide points: Elevated frequency relative to controls characterized four or five TRBV segments in patients, TRBV5-6, TRBV5-1 and TRBV20-1 among them. A significant reduction in normalized Chao1 diversity was observed in multiple sclerosis patients versus controls.

V lost 6 bases to trimming and J lost 2 bases, with 14 bases between them. Germline-derived CDR1 and CDR2 are SNHLY and FYNNEI. This CDR3 region has 14 residues. Built from TCR beta cDNA, the libraries had unique molecular identifiers in them. A few hundred thousand cDNA molecules came from roughly 0.93 to 9.6 million T cells. TCRdb reprocessed the PCR reads with MiXCR, giving one entry per CDR3 protein. The sample carries about 820,000 distinct CDR3 sequences, under 70% recorded once. Remarks on this clonotype: Its antigen is not known.

The sequence was collected from a girl between 10 and 17 years old with multiple sclerosis. Sequencing used blood. The rearrangement uses TRBV2 and TRBJ2-7, with D uncertain. CDR3 residues: CASRRRAATYEQYF. CDR3 coding DNA: TGTGCCAGCAGACGTCGGGCAGCCACCTACGAGCAGTACTTC. The entire variable domain, with the rest obtained from reference TRBV2 and TRBJ2-7, is as follows: EPEVTQTPSHQVTQMGQEVILRCVPISNHLYFYWYRQILGQKVEFLVSFYNNEISEKSEIFDDQFSVERPDGSNFTLKIRSTKLEDSAMYFCASRRRAATYEQYFGPGTRLTVT.